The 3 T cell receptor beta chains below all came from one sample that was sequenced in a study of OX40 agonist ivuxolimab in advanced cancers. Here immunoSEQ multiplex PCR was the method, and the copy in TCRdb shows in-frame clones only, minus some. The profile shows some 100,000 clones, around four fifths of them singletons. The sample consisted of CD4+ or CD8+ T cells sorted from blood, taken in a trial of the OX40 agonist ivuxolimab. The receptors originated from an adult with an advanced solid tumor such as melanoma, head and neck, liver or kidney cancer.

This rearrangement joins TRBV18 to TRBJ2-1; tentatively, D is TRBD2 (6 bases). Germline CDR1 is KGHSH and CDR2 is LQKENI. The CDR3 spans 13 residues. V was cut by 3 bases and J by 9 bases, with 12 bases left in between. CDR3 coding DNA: TGTGCCAGCTCACCTTTGAGGGAGGTTGAGCAGTTCTTC. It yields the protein CASSPLREVEQFF. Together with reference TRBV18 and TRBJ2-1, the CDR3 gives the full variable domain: NAGVMQNPRHLVRRRGQEARLRCSPMKGHSHVYWYRQLPEEGLKFMVYLQKENIIDESGMPKERFSAEFPKEGPSILRIQQVVRGDSAAYFCASSPLREVEQFFGPGTRLTVL.

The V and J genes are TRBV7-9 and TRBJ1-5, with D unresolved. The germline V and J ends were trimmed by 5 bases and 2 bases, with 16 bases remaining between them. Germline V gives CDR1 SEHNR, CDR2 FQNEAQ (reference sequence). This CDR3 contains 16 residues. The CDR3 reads CASSPPDVRGNQPQHF. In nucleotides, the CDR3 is TGTGCCAGCAGCCCACCGGACGTGCGGGGCAATCAGCCCCAGCATTTT.

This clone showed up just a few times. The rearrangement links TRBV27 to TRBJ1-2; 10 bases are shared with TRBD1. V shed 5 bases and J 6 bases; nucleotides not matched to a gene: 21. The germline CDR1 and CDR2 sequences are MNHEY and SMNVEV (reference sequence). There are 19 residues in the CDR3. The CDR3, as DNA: TGTGCCAGCAGTCCCACCGTACCGGGACAGGGGCCAAACTCTCATGGCTACACCTTC. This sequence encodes CASSPTVPGQGPNSHGYTF.